A selection of T cell receptor beta chains follows, all from one sample in a study of T cell responses to AZD1222 COVID-19 vaccine. Sequencing used immunoSEQ multiplex PCR; TCRdb keeps in-frame clones, though not all of them. Of roughly 120,000 clones in the sample, around 90% were seen once. The sequences come from peripheral blood, collected 28 days after the second dose of the MenACWY control vaccine. The receptors derive from an adult who received the MenACWY meningococcal vaccine as a control. CDR3s include the opening cysteine and the closing phenylalanine or tryptophan. The order of the fields is CDR3 DNA, CDR3 protein, J gene, V gene, D gene, clone size. D genes are given only for firm matches. A clone size is listed for some rows: how often the clone was seen (once, few, many), or a class if it is expanded.

CDR3nt: TGTGCCAGCAGGGGACAGGACAGAAATAATTCACCCCTCCACTTT
CDR3aa: CASRGQDRNNSPLHF
j_gene: TRBJ1-6
v_gene: TRBV6-6
d_gene: TRBD1
abundance: few

CDR3nt: TGTGCCAGCAGCTTAGGGAGACAGAACACTGAAGCTTTCTTT
CDR3aa: CASSLGRQNTEAFF
j_gene: TRBJ1-1
v_gene: TRBV7-2
d_gene: .
abundance: .

CDR3nt: TGTGCCAGCAGCCCCGGGGCCTCCGATAATTCACCCCTCCACTTT
CDR3aa: CASSPGASDNSPLHF
j_gene: TRBJ1-6
v_gene: TRBV7-9
d_gene: .
abundance: .

CDR3nt: TGTGCCAGCAGTGAGATCTCCCGGGGGGTGTACCAAGAGACCCAGTACTTC
CDR3aa: CASSEISRGVYQETQYF
j_gene: TRBJ2-5
v_gene: TRBV6-2/TRBV6-3
d_gene: TRBD2
abundance: .

CDR3nt: TGTGCCAGCAGTGGCCTAGGGGCGGGAGGAGGCCATGAGCAGTTCTTC
CDR3aa: CASSGLGAGGGHEQFF
j_gene: TRBJ2-1
v_gene: TRBV28
d_gene: TRBD2
abundance: .

CDR3nt: TGTGCCAGCAGTTCGGGACTAAACAACGCAGATACGCAGTATTTT
CDR3aa: CASSSGLNNADTQYF
j_gene: TRBJ2-3
v_gene: TRBV6-2/TRBV6-3
d_gene: TRBD2
abundance: .

CDR3nt: TGTGCCACGGGACTAGCGGGAGACCGGCAAGAGACCCAGTACTTC
CDR3aa: CATGLAGDRQETQYF
j_gene: TRBJ2-5
v_gene: TRBV10-3
d_gene: TRBD2
abundance: .

CDR3nt: TGTGCCAGCAGACAACAGGGGGGAGGGTCACCCCTCCACTTT
CDR3aa: CASRQQGGGSPLHF
j_gene: TRBJ1-6
v_gene: TRBV28
d_gene: TRBD1
abundance: .

CDR3nt: TGTGCCAGCAGTTACTCCCAGCGGACGTGGACCTACGAGCAGTACTTC
CDR3aa: CASSYSQRTWTYEQYF
j_gene: TRBJ2-7
v_gene: TRBV6-5
d_gene: .
abundance: once

CDR3nt: TGTGCCATCAGTGAGGGGCCAGCAACTAATGAAAAACTGTTTTTT
CDR3aa: CAISEGPATNEKLFF
j_gene: TRBJ1-4
v_gene: TRBV10-3
d_gene: .
abundance: .

CDR3nt: TGCGCCAGCAGCCAAGTTGCGGGGGAGCTCGGGACCCAGTACTTC
CDR3aa: CASSQVAGELGTQYF
j_gene: TRBJ2-5
v_gene: TRBV4-1
d_gene: TRBD2
abundance: .

CDR3nt: TGTGCCAGCAGCTTAGATGGGGGGCGAGGCTACACCTTC
CDR3aa: CASSLDGGRGYTF
j_gene: TRBJ1-2
v_gene: TRBV11-2
d_gene: .
abundance: few

CDR3nt: TGTGCCAGCAGCTTAAACAGGGGGGGGACAGATACGCAGTATTTT
CDR3aa: CASSLNRGGTDTQYF
j_gene: TRBJ2-3
v_gene: TRBV7-8
d_gene: .
abundance: .

CDR3nt: TGTGCCAGTAGTCTAATTGGGTCGGTGAACACTGAAGCTTTCTTT
CDR3aa: CASSLIGSVNTEAFF
j_gene: TRBJ1-1
v_gene: TRBV19
d_gene: .
abundance: .

CDR3nt: TGTGCCAGCAGCTTAGACAGGGCCAAAAACATTCAGTACTTC
CDR3aa: CASSLDRAKNIQYF
j_gene: TRBJ2-4
v_gene: TRBV11-3
d_gene: .
abundance: .

CDR3nt: TGTGCCACCAGTGATCCTAGCGGGAGGTTTCAGTTCTTC
CDR3aa: CATSDPSGRFQFF
j_gene: TRBJ2-1
v_gene: TRBV24-1
d_gene: TRBD2
abundance: .

CDR3nt: TGTGCCAGCAGTTACTCTACTAGCGGGGGATTCCAAGAGACCCAGTACTTC
CDR3aa: CASSYSTSGGFQETQYF
j_gene: TRBJ2-5
v_gene: TRBV6-2/TRBV6-3
d_gene: TRBD2
abundance: few

CDR3nt: TGTGCCTGGAGTGATTCAGGGAATCAGCCCCAGCATTTT
CDR3aa: CAWSDSGNQPQHF
j_gene: TRBJ1-5
v_gene: TRBV30
d_gene: .
abundance: few

CDR3nt: TGTGCCAGCACCAGAGGTGGCGGGGGGCTCCGCTACGAGCAGTACTTC
CDR3aa: CASTRGGGGLRYEQYF
j_gene: TRBJ2-7
v_gene: TRBV28
d_gene: TRBD2
abundance: .

CDR3nt: TGCGCCAGCAGCCGTAGCGGAGAGACCCAGTACTTC
CDR3aa: CASSRSGETQYF
j_gene: TRBJ2-5
v_gene: TRBV4-1
d_gene: .
abundance: .

CDR3nt: TGTGCCAGCAGCCCCGGGGCAGGGGCGCTTTTCTATGAGCAGTTCTTC
CDR3aa: CASSPGAGALFYEQFF
j_gene: TRBJ2-1
v_gene: TRBV3-1/TRBV3-2
d_gene: .
abundance: .

CDR3nt: TGTGCCAGCAGCTTAGGCCCAACTAGCGGGAGAGATACGCAGTATTTT
CDR3aa: CASSLGPTSGRDTQYF
j_gene: TRBJ2-3
v_gene: TRBV5-4
d_gene: TRBD2
abundance: once

CDR3nt: TGTGCCAGTAGTGTCCAGGGGGCCGTGGATACGCAGTATTTT
CDR3aa: CASSVQGAVDTQYF
j_gene: TRBJ2-3
v_gene: TRBV19
d_gene: TRBD1
abundance: .

CDR3nt: TGCGCCAGCAGCTTCGGGACTAGCTCAGACAATGAGCAGTTCTTC
CDR3aa: CASSFGTSSDNEQFF
j_gene: TRBJ2-1
v_gene: TRBV5-1
d_gene: TRBD2
abundance: .

CDR3nt: TGTGCCAGTAGTTCGTTAAGCGGGTTCGGCAATGAGCAGTTCTTC
CDR3aa: CASSSLSGFGNEQFF
j_gene: TRBJ2-1
v_gene: TRBV19
d_gene: .
abundance: .

CDR3nt: TGTGCCAGCAGTGAAGCGGTGTCTAGCGAGACCGGGGAGCTGTTTTTT
CDR3aa: CASSEAVSSETGELFF
j_gene: TRBJ2-2
v_gene: TRBV6-1
d_gene: .
abundance: .

CDR3nt: TGTGCCAGCAGCCAAGTACTAGCGGGACTAGCCAAAAACATTCAGTACTTC
CDR3aa: CASSQVLAGLAKNIQYF
j_gene: TRBJ2-4
v_gene: TRBV3-1/TRBV3-2
d_gene: TRBD2
abundance: .

CDR3nt: TGTGCCAGCAAACGTGTCGACCGAGTCTACGGCTACACCTTC
CDR3aa: CASKRVDRVYGYTF
j_gene: TRBJ1-2
v_gene: TRBV28
d_gene: .
abundance: .

CDR3nt: TGTGCCAGCAGTCCCCACGAGAATCAGCCCCAGCATTTT
CDR3aa: CASSPHENQPQHF
j_gene: TRBJ1-5
v_gene: TRBV2
d_gene: .
abundance: once

CDR3nt: TGCGCCAGCAGTCCATTGGGGCCAGGGGTCGGTAACACCGGGGAGCTGTTTTTT
CDR3aa: CASSPLGPGVGNTGELFF
j_gene: TRBJ2-2
v_gene: TRBV5-1
d_gene: .
abundance: large

CDR3nt: TGTGCCAGCAGTTCCTTAAACAGGGGGCTCGACTATGGCTACACCTTC
CDR3aa: CASSSLNRGLDYGYTF
j_gene: TRBJ1-2
v_gene: TRBV27
d_gene: TRBD1
abundance: .

CDR3nt: TGTGCCAGCAGCTTGGGGAGGGTCCTTCAGCCCCAGCATTTT
CDR3aa: CASSLGRVLQPQHF
j_gene: TRBJ1-5
v_gene: TRBV5-8
d_gene: .
abundance: few

CDR3nt: TGTGCCAGTACGGTTGGAGGTTTCGCCAAAAACATTCAGTACTTC
CDR3aa: CASTVGGFAKNIQYF
j_gene: TRBJ2-4
v_gene: TRBV19
d_gene: .
abundance: .

CDR3nt: TGTGCCTGGAGTCTAGCGGGCGGGGAGACCCAGTACTTC
CDR3aa: CAWSLAGGETQYF
j_gene: TRBJ2-5
v_gene: TRBV30
d_gene: TRBD2
abundance: .

CDR3nt: TGTGCCAGCAGCCCCAGCAACACTGAAGCTTTCTTT
CDR3aa: CASSPSNTEAFF
j_gene: TRBJ1-1
v_gene: TRBV7-6
d_gene: .
abundance: .

CDR3nt: TGTGCCAGCAGTTCAGACAGGGGGCCTTACAATGAGCAGTTCTTC
CDR3aa: CASSSDRGPYNEQFF
j_gene: TRBJ2-1
v_gene: TRBV27
d_gene: TRBD1
abundance: .

CDR3nt: TGTGCCAGCAGTGGAGACAGGCTCAACGGGGGCTACACCTTC
CDR3aa: CASSGDRLNGGYTF
j_gene: TRBJ1-2
v_gene: TRBV2
d_gene: .
abundance: .

CDR3nt: TGTGCCACCAGCAGAGTTCGGACAGGGGTCACAGATACGCAGTATTTT
CDR3aa: CATSRVRTGVTDTQYF
j_gene: TRBJ2-3
v_gene: TRBV15
d_gene: TRBD1
abundance: .

CDR3nt: TGCAGCGTTACCGGGACTAGCGGGAGGGGCTACAATGAGCAGTTCTTC
CDR3aa: CSVTGTSGRGYNEQFF
j_gene: TRBJ2-1
v_gene: TRBV29-1
d_gene: TRBD2
abundance: .